This T cell receptor beta chain was documented in a study of cytomegalovirus exposure and HLA in healthy donors. Study findings and constraints: The study listed approximately 160 cytomegalovirus-associated TCR beta chains. Usually a TCR sequence was rare, but some public TCRs were found in many donors.

V lost 3 bases and J lost 3, with 14 bases in between. This CDR3 is 15 amino acids long. Germline V gives CDR1 SSHAT, CDR2 FNYEAQ (reference sequence). Regarding this clone: Its target is not known.

Method: immunoSEQ multiplex PCR; TCRdb's copy keeps in-frame clones and lacks some. Seen here are under 150,000 clones, 70% to 90% observed once, and the top ten hold less than 9%. The TCR originated in a young man in good health and CMV-seropositive. The specimen sequenced was PBMCs. The genes are TRBV7-7 and TRBJ1-1; D remains ambiguous. CDR3 coding DNA: TGTGCCAGCAGCTTTCGTGGGGAGTTTGACACTGAAGCTTTCTTT. Encoded protein: CASSFRGEFDTEAFF.